The present entry profiles one T cell receptor beta chain with its context. These data are taken from a study of blood T cell repertoires in COVID-19. Overall study context: The United States, Italy and Spain were the sources of the acute and convalescent COVID-19 samples.

CDR1 and CDR2 from the germline V gene are MDHEN and SYDVKM. The CDR3 covers 13 residues. The trim removed 1 base at V and 7 bases at J, leaving 4 bases unmatched. Method: immunoSEQ multiplex PCR; TCRdb's copy keeps in-frame clones and lacks some. In the table there are just over 300,000 clones, 87% of which are singletons. The sequenced material came from PBMCs or T cells enriched from blood (not recorded which). The chain has TRBV28 and TRBJ2-7; 7 bases fit TRBD1. This receptor was taken from a woman aged 18-29 years who had recovered from COVID-19. CDR3 loop: CASSLYRGGEQYF. The CDR3, as DNA: TGTGCCAGCAGTTTATACAGGGGTGGGGAGCAGTACTTC.